The sequence of this T cell receptor beta chain was determined in a study of HIV-infected patients and healthy controls. cDNA was made from about 500 ng RNA using alpha and beta constant primers. Alpha and beta chain libraries were made separately by chain-specific third strand synthesis with multiplexing indices. Ligation attached cDNA to a 5' RACE adapter that carried a random hexamer and SP2 site. TCRdb re-called the 5' RACE reads with MiXCR, one entry per CDR3 protein. The data hold about 19,000 distinct CDR3 sequences, with 8% to 10% observed a single time. Study outcomes and limitations: CDR3 sharing between individuals was lower in HIV-infected patients than in healthy controls. In healthy controls, MAIT alpha CDR3s were common; in HIV+ repertoires, severely depleted. The diversity differences were not explained by slight age and sex differences between study cohorts.

Per the germline V gene, CDR1 is MDHEN and CDR2 is SYDVKM. V was clipped by 1 base and J by 3 bases; unmatched bases: 8. This CDR3 region has 17 residues. This clonotype has a count of ten or more. What it recognizes is unknown. The repertoire came from unfractionated whole blood and reflected all unsorted peripheral T cells. The rearrangement joins TRBV28 to TRBJ2-3, with TRBD2 matching over 9 bases. The sequence was collected from an adult in good health. Sequencing used blood. This CDR3 is CASSLFGVTSGTDTQYF. The DNA for the CDR3 is TGTGCCAGCAGTTTATTTGGTGTGACTAGCGGTACAGATACGCAGTATTTT.